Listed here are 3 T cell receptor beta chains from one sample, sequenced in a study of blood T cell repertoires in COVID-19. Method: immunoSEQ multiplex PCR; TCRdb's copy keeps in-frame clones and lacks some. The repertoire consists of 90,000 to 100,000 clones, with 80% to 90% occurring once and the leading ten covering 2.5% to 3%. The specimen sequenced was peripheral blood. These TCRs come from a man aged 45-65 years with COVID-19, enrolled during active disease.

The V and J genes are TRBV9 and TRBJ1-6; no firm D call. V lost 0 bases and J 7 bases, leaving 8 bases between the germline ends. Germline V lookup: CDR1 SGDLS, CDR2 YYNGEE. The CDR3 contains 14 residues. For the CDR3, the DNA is TGTGCCAGCAGCGTAGGAACATTCAATTCACCCCTCCACTTT. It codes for CASSVGTFNSPLHF. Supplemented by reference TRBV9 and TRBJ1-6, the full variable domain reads DSGVTQTPKHLITATGQRVTLRCSPRSGDLSVYWYQQSLDQGLQFLIQYYNGEERAKGNILERFSAQQFPDLHSELNLSSLELGDSALYFCASSVGTFNSPLHFGNGTRLTVT.

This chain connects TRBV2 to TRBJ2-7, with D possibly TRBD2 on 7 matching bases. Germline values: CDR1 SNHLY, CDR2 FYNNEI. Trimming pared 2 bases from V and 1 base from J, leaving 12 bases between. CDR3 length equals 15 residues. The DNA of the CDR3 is TGTGCCAGCAGTGAAATGGGGGGGCCTTCCTACGAGCAGTACTTC. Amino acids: CASSEMGGPSYEQYF.

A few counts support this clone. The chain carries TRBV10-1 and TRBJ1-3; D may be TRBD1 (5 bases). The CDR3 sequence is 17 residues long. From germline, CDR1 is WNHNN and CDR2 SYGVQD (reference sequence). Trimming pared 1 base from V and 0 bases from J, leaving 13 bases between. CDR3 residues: CASSEWTPLRSGNTIYF. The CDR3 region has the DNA TGCGCCAGCAGTGAGTGGACACCTTTACGCTCTGGAAACACCATATATTTT.